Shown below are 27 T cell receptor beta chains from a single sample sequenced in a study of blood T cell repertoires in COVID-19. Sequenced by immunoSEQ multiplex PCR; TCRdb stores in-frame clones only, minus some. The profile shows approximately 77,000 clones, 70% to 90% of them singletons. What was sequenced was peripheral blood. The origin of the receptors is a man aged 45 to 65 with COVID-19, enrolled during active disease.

The CDR3 reads CASSDNFGRGNTIYF. For the CDR3, the DNA is TGTGCCAGCTCGGACAACTTTGGAAGAGGAAACACCATATATTTT. This chain connects TRBV18 to TRBJ1-3, with D maybe TRBD1 (5 bases). From germline, CDR1 is KGHSH and CDR2 LQKENI. This CDR3 is built from 15 residues. V was trimmed by 6 bases and J by 4 bases, leaving 16 bases between them.

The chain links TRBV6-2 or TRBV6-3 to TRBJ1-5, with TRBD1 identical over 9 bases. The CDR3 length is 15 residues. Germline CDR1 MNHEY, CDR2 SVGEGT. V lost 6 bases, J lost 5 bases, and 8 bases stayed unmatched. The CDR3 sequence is CASSSPGQGYQPQHF. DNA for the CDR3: TGTGCCAGCAGCTCCCCGGGACAGGGATATCAGCCCCAGCATTTT.

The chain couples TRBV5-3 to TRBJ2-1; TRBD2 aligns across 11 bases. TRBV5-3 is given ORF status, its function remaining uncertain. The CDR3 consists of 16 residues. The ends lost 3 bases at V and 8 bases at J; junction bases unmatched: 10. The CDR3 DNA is TGTGCCAGAAGCTATAGTAGCGGGAGGGCTGGCCATGAGCAGTTCTTC. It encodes CARSYSSGRAGHEQFF.

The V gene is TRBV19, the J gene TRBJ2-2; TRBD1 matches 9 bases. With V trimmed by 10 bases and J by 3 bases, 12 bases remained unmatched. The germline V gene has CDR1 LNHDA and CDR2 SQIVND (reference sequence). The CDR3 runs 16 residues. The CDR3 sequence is CATQPKGTGYTGELFF. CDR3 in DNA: TGTGCCACCCAACCGAAGGGGACAGGGTACACCGGGGAGCTGTTTTTT. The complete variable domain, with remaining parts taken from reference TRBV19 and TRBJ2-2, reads DGGITQSPKYLFRKEGQNVTLSCEQNLNHDAMYWYRQDPGQGLRLIYYSQIVNDFQKGDIAEGYSVSREKKESFPLTVTSAQKNPTAFYLCATQPKGTGYTGELFFGEGSRLTVL.

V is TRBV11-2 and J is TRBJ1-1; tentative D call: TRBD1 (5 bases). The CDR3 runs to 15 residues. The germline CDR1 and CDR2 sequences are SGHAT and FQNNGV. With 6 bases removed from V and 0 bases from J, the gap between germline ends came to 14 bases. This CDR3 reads CASSPLRGMNTEAFF. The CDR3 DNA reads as TGTGCCAGCAGTCCTTTAAGGGGAATGAACACTGAAGCTTTCTTT.

CDR3 nucleotides: TGTGCCAGCAGCTCAGCGGATTCACCCCTCCACTTT. It codes for CASSSADSPLHF. The chain employs TRBV11-2 and TRBJ1-6; D gene uncertain. This CDR3 comprises 12 residues. Germline assignment: CDR1 SGHAT and CDR2 FQNNGV. V was shortened by 4 bases and J by 8 bases, with 6 bases between the two germline ends.

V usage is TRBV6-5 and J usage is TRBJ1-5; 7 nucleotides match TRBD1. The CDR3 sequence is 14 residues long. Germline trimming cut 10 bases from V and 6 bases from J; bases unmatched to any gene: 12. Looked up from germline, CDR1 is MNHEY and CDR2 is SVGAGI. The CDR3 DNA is TGTGCCACCAAAAACCAAACAGGGGTTCAGCCCCAGCATTTT. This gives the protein CATKNQTGVQPQHF.

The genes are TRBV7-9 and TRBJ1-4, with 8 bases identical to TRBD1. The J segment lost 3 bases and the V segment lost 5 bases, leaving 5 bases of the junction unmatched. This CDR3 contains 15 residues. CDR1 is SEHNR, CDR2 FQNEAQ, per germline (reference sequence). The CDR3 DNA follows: TGTGCCAGCAGCCAACAGGGGGGAGCTAATGAAAAACTGTTTTTT. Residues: CASSQQGGANEKLFF.

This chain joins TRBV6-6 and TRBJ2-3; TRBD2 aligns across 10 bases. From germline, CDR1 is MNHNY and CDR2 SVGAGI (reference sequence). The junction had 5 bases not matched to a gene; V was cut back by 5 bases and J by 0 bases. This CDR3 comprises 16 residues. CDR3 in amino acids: CASSPIAGGSTDTQYF. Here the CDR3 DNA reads TGTGCCAGCAGTCCGATAGCGGGAGGTAGCACAGATACGCAGTATTTT.

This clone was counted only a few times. The CDR3 region is CASSLARTGGPEAFF. DNA of the CDR3: TGTGCCAGCAGCTTAGCAAGGACAGGCGGGCCTGAAGCTTTCTTT. V usage is TRBV7-9 and J usage is TRBJ1-1, with 7 bases lining up with TRBD1. The V gene's germline CDR1 is SEHNR and CDR2 FQNEAQ (reference sequence). CDR3 length equals 15 residues. Germline trimming cut 0 bases from V and 6 bases from J; bases unmatched to any gene: 7.

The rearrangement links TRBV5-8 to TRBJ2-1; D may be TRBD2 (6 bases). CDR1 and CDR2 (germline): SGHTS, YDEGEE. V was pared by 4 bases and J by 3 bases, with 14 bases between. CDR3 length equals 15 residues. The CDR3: CASSQNREFYNEQFF. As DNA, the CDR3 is TGTGCCAGCAGCCAAAACCGGGAGTTCTACAATGAGCAGTTCTTC.

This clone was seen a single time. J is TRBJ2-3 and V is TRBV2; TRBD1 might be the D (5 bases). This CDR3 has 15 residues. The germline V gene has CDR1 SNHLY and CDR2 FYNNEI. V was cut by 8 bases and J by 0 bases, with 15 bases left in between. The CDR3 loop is CASSNLQASTDTQYF. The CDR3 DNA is TGTGCCAGCTCCAATCTACAGGCTAGCACAGATACGCAGTATTTT. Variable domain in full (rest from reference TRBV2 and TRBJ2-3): EPEVTQTPSHQVTQMGQEVILRCVPISNHLYFYWYRQILGQKVEFLVSFYNNEISEKSEIFDDQFSVERPDGSNFTLKIRSTKLEDSAMYFCASSNLQASTDTQYFGPGTRLTVL.

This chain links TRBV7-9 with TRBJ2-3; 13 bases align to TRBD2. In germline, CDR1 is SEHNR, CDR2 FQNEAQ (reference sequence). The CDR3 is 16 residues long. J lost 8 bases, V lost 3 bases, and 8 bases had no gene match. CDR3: CASSFEGLAGVLTQYF. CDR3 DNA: TGTGCCAGCAGCTTCGAAGGACTAGCGGGAGTGCTTACGCAGTATTTT. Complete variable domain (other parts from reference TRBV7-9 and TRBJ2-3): DTGVSQNPRHKITKRGQNVTFRCDPISEHNRLYWYRQTLGQGPEFLTYFQNEAQLEKSRLLSDRFSAERPKGSFSTLEIQRTEQGDSAMYLCASSFEGLAGVLTQYFGPGTRLTVL.

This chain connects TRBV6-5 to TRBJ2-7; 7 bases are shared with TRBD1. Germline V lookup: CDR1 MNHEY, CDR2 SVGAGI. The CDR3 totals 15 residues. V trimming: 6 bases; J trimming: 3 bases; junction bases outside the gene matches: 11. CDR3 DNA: TGTGCCAGCAGGCTCTCCCCTCGGGACAGCTACGAGCAGTACTTC. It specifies CASRLSPRDSYEQYF.

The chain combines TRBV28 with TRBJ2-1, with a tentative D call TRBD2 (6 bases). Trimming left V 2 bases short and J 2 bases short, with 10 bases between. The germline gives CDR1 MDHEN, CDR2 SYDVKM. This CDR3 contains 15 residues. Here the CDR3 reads CASSLGGKTYNEQFF. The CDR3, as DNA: TGTGCCAGCAGTTTAGGAGGGAAAACCTACAATGAGCAGTTCTTC.

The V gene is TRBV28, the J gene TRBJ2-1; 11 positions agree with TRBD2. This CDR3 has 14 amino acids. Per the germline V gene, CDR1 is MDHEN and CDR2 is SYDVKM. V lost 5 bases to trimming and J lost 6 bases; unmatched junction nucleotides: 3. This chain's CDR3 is CASSPSGRRNEQFF. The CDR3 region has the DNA TGTGCCAGCAGTCCTAGCGGGAGGCGCAATGAGCAGTTCTTC.

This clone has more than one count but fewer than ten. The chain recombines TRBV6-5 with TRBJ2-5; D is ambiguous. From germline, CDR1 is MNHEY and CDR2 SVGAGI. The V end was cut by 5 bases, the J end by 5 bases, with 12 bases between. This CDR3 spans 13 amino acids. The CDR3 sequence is CASSIRLGETQYF. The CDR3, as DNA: TGTGCCAGCAGTATTCGACTCGGGGAGACCCAGTACTTC.

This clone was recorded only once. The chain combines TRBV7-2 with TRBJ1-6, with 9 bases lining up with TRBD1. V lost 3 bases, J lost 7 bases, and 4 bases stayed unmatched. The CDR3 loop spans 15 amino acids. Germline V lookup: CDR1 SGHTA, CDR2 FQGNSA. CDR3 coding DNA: TGTGCCAGCAGCTTTTCGACAGGGGGGAATTCACCCCTCCACTTT. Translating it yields CASSFSTGGNSPLHF.

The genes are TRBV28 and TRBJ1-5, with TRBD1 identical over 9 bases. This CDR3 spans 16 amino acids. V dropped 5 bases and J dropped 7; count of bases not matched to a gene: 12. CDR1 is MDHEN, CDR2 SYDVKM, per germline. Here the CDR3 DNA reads TGTGCCAGCAGTCCACATACCGGGACAGGGAACCAGCCCCAGCATTTT. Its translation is CASSPHTGTGNQPQHF.

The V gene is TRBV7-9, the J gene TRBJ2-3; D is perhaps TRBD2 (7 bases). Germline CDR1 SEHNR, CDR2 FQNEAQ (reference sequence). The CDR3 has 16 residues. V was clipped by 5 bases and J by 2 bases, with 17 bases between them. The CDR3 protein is CASSPRGALNTDTQYF. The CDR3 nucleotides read TGTGCCAGCAGCCCACGGGGGGCCCTCAACACAGATACGCAGTATTTT.

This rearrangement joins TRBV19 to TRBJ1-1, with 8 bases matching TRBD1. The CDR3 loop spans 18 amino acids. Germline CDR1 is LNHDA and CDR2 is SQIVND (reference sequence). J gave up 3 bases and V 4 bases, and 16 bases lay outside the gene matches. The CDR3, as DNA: TGTGCCAGTAGTAGAGAGACAGGGGTTCTATTAGGAGACACTGAAGCTTTCTTT. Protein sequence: CASSRETGVLLGDTEAFF.

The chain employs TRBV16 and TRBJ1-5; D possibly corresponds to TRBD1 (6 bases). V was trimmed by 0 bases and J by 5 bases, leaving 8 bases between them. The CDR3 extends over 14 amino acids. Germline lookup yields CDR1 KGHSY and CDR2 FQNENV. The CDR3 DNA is TGTGCCAGCAGCCAATCGGCAGGGGATCAGCCCCAGCATTTT. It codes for CASSQSAGDQPQHF.

Here the CDR3 DNA reads TGTGCCAGCAGCTTACCGGGAAGAGAGACCCAGTACTTC. Translated, it gives CASSLPGRETQYF. This rearrangement joins TRBV5-4 to TRBJ2-5; TRBD2 might be the D (5 bases). This CDR3 spans 13 amino acids. The V gene's germline CDR1 is SGHNT and CDR2 YYREEE (reference sequence). V lost 2 bases and J 4 bases, leaving 9 bases between the germline ends.

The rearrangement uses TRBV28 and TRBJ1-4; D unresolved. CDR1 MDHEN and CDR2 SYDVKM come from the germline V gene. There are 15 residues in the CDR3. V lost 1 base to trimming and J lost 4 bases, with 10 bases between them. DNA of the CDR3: TGTGCCAGCAGTTTATTGGAGGTCGGTAATGAAAAACTGTTTTTT. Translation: CASSLLEVGNEKLFF. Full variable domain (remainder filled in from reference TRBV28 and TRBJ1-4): DVKVTQSSRYLVKRTGEKVFLECVQDMDHENMFWYRQDPGLGLRLIYFSYDVKMKEKGDIPEGYSVSREKKERFSLILESASTNQTSMYLCASSLLEVGNEKLFFGSGTQLSVL.

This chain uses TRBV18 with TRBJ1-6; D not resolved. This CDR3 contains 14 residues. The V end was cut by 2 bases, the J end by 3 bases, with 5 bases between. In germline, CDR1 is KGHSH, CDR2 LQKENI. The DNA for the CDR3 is TGTGCCAGCTCACCAAGCATCTATAATTCACCCCTCCACTTT. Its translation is CASSPSIYNSPLHF.

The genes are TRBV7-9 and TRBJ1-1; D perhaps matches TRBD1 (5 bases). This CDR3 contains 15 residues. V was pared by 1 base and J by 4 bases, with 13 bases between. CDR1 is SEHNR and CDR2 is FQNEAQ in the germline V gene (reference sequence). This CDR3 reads CASSLEPLGVTEAFF. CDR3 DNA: TGTGCCAGCAGCTTAGAGCCCCTAGGGGTCACTGAAGCTTTCTTT.

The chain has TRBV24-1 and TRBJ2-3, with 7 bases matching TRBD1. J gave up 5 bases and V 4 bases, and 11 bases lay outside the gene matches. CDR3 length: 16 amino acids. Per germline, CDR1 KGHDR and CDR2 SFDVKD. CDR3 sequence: CATSDVVRGSEDTQYF. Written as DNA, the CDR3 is TGTGCCACCAGTGACGTAGTCAGGGGGAGTGAAGATACGCAGTATTTT.